This T cell receptor (beta chain) was found in a study of T cell responses to AZD1222 COVID-19 vaccine. Study information: Pooling of second doses given at about 4 or about 12 weeks was done.

Overall study results and limits: Baseline testing showed seropositivity in only a handful of AZD1222 recipients. Reportedly, nearly half of unique spike TCRs recognized epitopes outside B.1.351/B.1.1.7 mutations.

Method: immunoSEQ multiplex PCR; TCRdb's copy keeps in-frame clones and lacks some. This sample has approximately 79,000 clones; over 70% occur once, and the top ten carry under 20%. A word on this clone: Antigen specificity is unknown.

This sequence was found in an adult in good health. The sequencing here drew on peripheral blood, taken on day 0 of AZD1222 vaccination.

The CDR3 loop reads CASSELTGTYEQYF. CDR3 nucleotide sequence: TGTGCCAGCAGTGAACTGACAGGAACCTACGAGCAGTACTTC. J is TRBJ2-7 and V is TRBV6-1; tentatively, D is TRBD1 (6 bases). The CDR3 loop spans 14 amino acids. In germline, CDR1 is MNHNS, CDR2 SASEGT. The germline V and J ends were trimmed by 2 bases and 2 bases, with 10 bases remaining between them.